These T cell receptor beta chains were read from a single sample in a study of beta chain features in type 1 diabetes. Clones were sequenced by immunoSEQ multiplex PCR, and TCRdb holds only the in-frame ones, with some missing. The table has 150,000 to 180,000 clones, about 8.1% seen once. Source material: central memory CD4+ T cells from blood. The receptors originated from a man between 18 and 35 years old in good health. The CDR3 runs from the conserved cysteine through the conserved F or W. Fields, in order: CDR3 protein, V gene, J gene, clone size. For some rows the clone size is stated as once, few or many, or as a class when expanded; others skip it.

CDR3: CASSPEPPGSSTDTQYF
V: TRBV5-1
J: TRBJ2-3
size: few

CDR3: CASSVDSGIETQYF
V: TRBV9
J: TRBJ2-5
size: -

CDR3: CASSKAPLRQGYHQETQYF
V: TRBV9
J: TRBJ2-5
size: once

CDR3: CASTGASGNSPLHF
V: TRBV28
J: TRBJ1-6
size: -

CDR3: CAISAGTGGTETQYF
V: TRBV10-3
J: TRBJ2-5
size: many

CDR3: CASSRFISDEQFF
V: TRBV7-2
J: TRBJ2-1
size: -

CDR3: CASSQGLAGADTQYF
V: TRBV5-1
J: TRBJ2-3
size: few

CDR3: CATSRDNGENEKLFF
V: TRBV15
J: TRBJ1-4
size: -

CDR3: CASSRIRQARWPEAFF
V: TRBV19
J: TRBJ1-1
size: few

CDR3: CASSLPGTEAFF
V: TRBV7-2
J: TRBJ1-1
size: -

CDR3: CATRELATGYGYTF
V: TRBV15
J: TRBJ1-2
size: -

CDR3: CASSVAQGETQYF
V: TRBV9
J: TRBJ2-3
size: many